The rows below give T cell receptor beta chains drawn from one sample of a study of T cell repertoires in cytomegalovirus infection. No antigen has been identified for these receptors. TCRdb independently ran MiXCR on the reads; one entry per CDR3 protein. This sample yields about 60,000 distinct CDR3 sequences, of which about 33% are seen a single time; about two thirds belongs to the top ten. The specimen was PBMCs, sequenced either directly or after in vitro stimulation (not recorded which). The receptors here all came from a human donor in good health (CMV status not recorded). Some clones in this sample may be carry-over from other donors' samples. Each CDR3 is given with its conserved first and last residue. D genes are given only for firm matches. Only part of the rows carry a size: once, few, many, or a class if the clone is expanded.

v_call: TRBV7-4; j_call: TRBJ2-7; d_call: NA; clone_size: NA; cdr3_nt: TGTGCCAGCAGCCTCCGGAGGATGGGGTACTCCTACGAGCAGTACTTC; cdr3_aa: CASSLRRMGYSYEQYF
v_call: TRBV6-5; j_call: TRBJ1-1; d_call: TRBD1; clone_size: NA; cdr3_nt: TGTGCCAGCAGGAGGGACAGGGTGACTTTCTTT; cdr3_aa: CASRRDRVTFF
v_call: TRBV2; j_call: TRBJ1-4; d_call: NA; clone_size: NA; cdr3_nt: TGTGCCAGCAGTGCGAGACGGGGTGAAAAACTGTTTTTT; cdr3_aa: CASSARRGEKLFF
v_call: TRBV6-2/TRBV6-3; j_call: TRBJ2-1; d_call: NA; clone_size: NA; cdr3_nt: TGTGCCAGCAGCCAAGGAGGATCCGGGACGCATGAGCAGTTCTTC; cdr3_aa: CASSQGGSGTHEQFF
v_call: TRBV19; j_call: TRBJ1-3; d_call: NA; clone_size: few; cdr3_nt: TGTGCCAGTAGCAGGACCTCTGGAAACACCATATATTTT; cdr3_aa: CASSRTSGNTIYF
v_call: TRBV7-8; j_call: TRBJ2-7; d_call: TRBD2; clone_size: NA; cdr3_nt: TGTGCCAGCAGCTCCCACCCCCCCGGCGGGAGTGGCGAGCAGTACTTC; cdr3_aa: CASSSHPPGGSGEQYF
v_call: TRBV4-1; j_call: TRBJ2-1; d_call: NA; clone_size: NA; cdr3_nt: TGCGCCAGCAGCCAAGTTGGGTCCAATGAGCAGTTCTTC; cdr3_aa: CASSQVGSNEQFF
v_call: TRBV7-8; j_call: TRBJ2-7; d_call: NA; clone_size: few; cdr3_nt: TGTGCCAGCAGCTTAGTGGGCGGGGATCCTTCCGAGCAGTACTTC; cdr3_aa: CASSLVGGDPSEQYF
v_call: TRBV20-1; j_call: TRBJ2-1; d_call: NA; clone_size: few; cdr3_nt: TGCAGTGCTAGAGATACTTGGAGCTCCTACAATGAGCAGTTCTTC; cdr3_aa: CSARDTWSSYNEQFF
v_call: TRBV12-3/TRBV12-4; j_call: TRBJ1-2; d_call: NA; clone_size: NA; cdr3_nt: TGTGCCAGCAGTTTGAGGGAAGAGGTCGAAGGCTACACCTTC; cdr3_aa: CASSLREEVEGYTF
v_call: TRBV28; j_call: TRBJ2-1; d_call: NA; clone_size: NA; cdr3_nt: TGTGCCAGCAGTTTATATCGGGGGTCGGATGAGCAGTTCTTC; cdr3_aa: CASSLYRGSDEQFF
v_call: TRBV7-2; j_call: TRBJ2-1; d_call: TRBD1; clone_size: many; cdr3_nt: TGTGCCAGCAGCTTAGTGGGACAGGGGGACTATGAGCAGTTCTTC; cdr3_aa: CASSLVGQGDYEQFF
v_call: TRBV18; j_call: TRBJ1-1; d_call: NA; clone_size: NA; cdr3_nt: TGTGCCAGTCTCCCCCAGGGCAGCACTGAAGCTTTCTTT; cdr3_aa: CASLPQGSTEAFF
v_call: TRBV7-2; j_call: TRBJ2-3; d_call: TRBD2; clone_size: once; cdr3_nt: TGTGCCAGCAGGGTGGCAGCGGGGGCCACAGATACGCAGTATTTT; cdr3_aa: CASRVAAGATDTQYF
v_call: TRBV7-6; j_call: TRBJ1-6; d_call: NA; clone_size: few; cdr3_nt: TGTGCCAGCAGCTTAGACAGGACCTCACCCCTCCACTTT; cdr3_aa: CASSLDRTSPLHF
v_call: TRBV7-2; j_call: TRBJ1-4; d_call: NA; clone_size: NA; cdr3_nt: TGTGCCAGCAGCATGAACACAGCGAATGAAAAACTGTTTTTT; cdr3_aa: CASSMNTANEKLFF
v_call: TRBV5-6; j_call: TRBJ1-1; d_call: NA; clone_size: NA; cdr3_nt: TGTGCCAGCAGCTCCGGCAGTTTCACTGAAGCTTTCTTT; cdr3_aa: CASSSGSFTEAFF
v_call: TRBV28; j_call: TRBJ2-5; d_call: TRBD2; clone_size: many; cdr3_nt: TGTGCCAGCAGTCGACTAGCGGGAGCTGCGGAGACCCAGTACTTC; cdr3_aa: CASSRLAGAAETQYF
v_call: TRBV7-2; j_call: TRBJ1-2; d_call: NA; clone_size: few; cdr3_nt: TGTGCCAGCAGCTTAAGGACCGTTGACTACACCTTC; cdr3_aa: CASSLRTVDYTF
v_call: TRBV28; j_call: TRBJ2-1; d_call: NA; clone_size: few; cdr3_nt: TGTGCCAGCAGTTTAGGGATCCAATGGGGGGCTGAGCAGTTCTTC; cdr3_aa: CASSLGIQWGAEQFF
v_call: TRBV7-2; j_call: TRBJ1-1; d_call: TRBD1; clone_size: many; cdr3_nt: TGTGCCAGCACCCGACAGGGTAGGGCCCTGAACACTGAAGCTTTCTTT; cdr3_aa: CASTRQGRALNTEAFF
v_call: TRBV20-1; j_call: TRBJ1-2; d_call: NA; clone_size: once; cdr3_nt: TGCAGTGCTAGAGATCTTGCGGGGCTAGACTATGGCTACACCTTC; cdr3_aa: CSARDLAGLDYGYTF
v_call: TRBV27; j_call: TRBJ2-7; d_call: TRBD1; clone_size: NA; cdr3_nt: TGTGCCAGCAGCGACAGGGCCCCCCCTTACGAGCAGTACTTC; cdr3_aa: CASSDRAPPYEQYF
v_call: TRBV6-5; j_call: TRBJ2-1; d_call: NA; clone_size: many; cdr3_nt: TGTGCCAGCAGTTACTCCCCCTCCTACAATGAGCAGTTCTTC; cdr3_aa: CASSYSPSYNEQFF
v_call: TRBV12-3/TRBV12-4; j_call: TRBJ1-3; d_call: NA; clone_size: many; cdr3_nt: TGTGCCAGCAGTTCGGCCTCCCCGAGGGACCTTATCTCTGGAAACACCATATATTTT; cdr3_aa: CASSSASPRDLISGNTIYF
v_call: TRBV12-3/TRBV12-4; j_call: TRBJ2-2; d_call: NA; clone_size: once; cdr3_nt: TGTGCCAGCAGTCCGATAGCGTCCGGGGAGCTGTTTTTT; cdr3_aa: CASSPIASGELFF
v_call: TRBV7-6; j_call: TRBJ2-1; d_call: NA; clone_size: NA; cdr3_nt: TGTGCCAGCAGCTTAGCTTCGCGGGCGTACTCCTACAATGAGCAGTTCTTC; cdr3_aa: CASSLASRAYSYNEQFF
v_call: TRBV15; j_call: TRBJ2-7; d_call: NA; clone_size: NA; cdr3_nt: TGTGCCACCAGCAGATCCCTCGCCGAAGACTACTTCTACGAGCAGTACTTC; cdr3_aa: CATSRSLAEDYFYEQYF
v_call: TRBV20-1; j_call: TRBJ2-2; d_call: NA; clone_size: NA; cdr3_nt: TGCAGTGCTAGAGATTTCCGTAGGGGCGATGCCGGGGAGCTGTTTTTT; cdr3_aa: CSARDFRRGDAGELFF
v_call: TRBV2; j_call: TRBJ2-7; d_call: NA; clone_size: NA; cdr3_nt: TGTGCCAGCAGTGAATTAGCCGGGCTCTCCTACGAGCAGTACTTC; cdr3_aa: CASSELAGLSYEQYF
v_call: TRBV5-4; j_call: TRBJ2-1; d_call: TRBD2; clone_size: NA; cdr3_nt: TGTGCCAGCAGCTTGGGAGGTCTAGCGGAGAAATACAATGAGCAGTTCTTC; cdr3_aa: CASSLGGLAEKYNEQFF
v_call: TRBV7-9; j_call: TRBJ2-5; d_call: NA; clone_size: many; cdr3_nt: TGTGCCAGCAGCTTAGGCGGAGAAGAGACCCAGTACTTC; cdr3_aa: CASSLGGEETQYF
v_call: TRBV5-4; j_call: TRBJ2-1; d_call: NA; clone_size: few; cdr3_nt: TGTGCCAGCAGCTTGGGGGCCGGGACCTACAATGAGCAGTTCTTC; cdr3_aa: CASSLGAGTYNEQFF
v_call: TRBV20-1; j_call: TRBJ2-1; d_call: TRBD2; clone_size: few; cdr3_nt: TGCAGTGCTAGAGACGACCGACTAGCGGGGTCATTGGATGAGCAGTTCTTC; cdr3_aa: CSARDDRLAGSLDEQFF
v_call: TRBV4-3; j_call: TRBJ1-1; d_call: TRBD1; clone_size: few; cdr3_nt: TGCGCCAGCAGCCAATACAGGGGCACTGAAGCTTTCTTT; cdr3_aa: CASSQYRGTEAFF
v_call: TRBV11-2; j_call: TRBJ2-1; d_call: TRBD2; clone_size: NA; cdr3_nt: TGTGCCAGCAGCACGGCGGGACTAGGTATCGTTGAGCAGTTCTTC; cdr3_aa: CASSTAGLGIVEQFF
v_call: TRBV6-1; j_call: TRBJ2-3; d_call: NA; clone_size: few; cdr3_nt: TGTGCCAGCAGTGAACATGTTGTGGAAACAGATACGCAGTATTTT; cdr3_aa: CASSEHVVETDTQYF